This T cell receptor beta chain is drawn from a study of cytomegalovirus exposure and HLA in healthy donors. Study-wide context: A data release that came early held approximately 85 million unique TCRs from HLA-typed donors.

Study-wide results and limits: Later analysis placed DRB1 highest and HLA-C lowest in TCR association rates, which differed by HLA locus. Most TCR sequences were seen very rarely across donors, but some public TCRs occurred in many.

CDR3 size: 14 residues. Germline V gene lookup returns CDR1 SGDLS and CDR2 YYNGEE. V lost 1 base, J lost 6 bases, and 6 bases stayed unmatched. In the case of this clone: The antigen remains unidentified.

Researchers ran the PCR with 60 Vbeta and 13 Jbeta primers. As processed by the authors: Unique TCR beta chains totaled approximately 83 million in a later count, with roughly 10 million of them shared. The table came from immunoSEQ multiplex PCR; TCRdb's copy has only in-frame clones and leaves some out. D and trimming come from the DNA, and the V and J calls and clone size come from that table. Found here are about 170,000 clones, around 81% of them singletons; the top ten hold just under 5%. Sequencing was carried out using PBMCs. This sequence was found in a woman younger than 30 in good health and CMV-seropositive. This sequence joins TRBV9 and TRBJ1-1; 7 nucleotides agree with TRBD1. DNA for the CDR3: TGTGCCAGCAGCGTACTCCCACAGGGGCCTGAAGCTTTCTTT. Its protein product is CASSVLPQGPEAFF.